Listed below are T cell receptor beta chains from one sample, sequenced in a study of yellow fever vaccine responses in identical twins. Via MiXCR, TCRdb re-called the RT-PCR reads, giving one row per CDR3 protein. The sample lists about 23,000 distinct CDR3 sequences; over 75% were seen once. The sequenced sample was T cells from blood (PBMCs), unsorted or a sorted subset (not recorded which), obtained before or after yellow fever vaccination (not recorded which). These receptor sequences come from a woman younger than 35 who received the yellow fever vaccine. Each CDR3 is given with its conserved first and last residue. Fields, in order: clone size, D gene, J gene, V gene, CDR3 protein, CDR3 DNA. D genes are given only for firm matches. A row's size may be missing; if present it is once, few, many or a size class.

NA,NA,TRBJ2-5,TRBV28,CASSDPRKQETQYF,TGTGCCAGCAGTGACCCCCGGAAACAAGAGACCCAGTACTTC
NA,TRBD1,TRBJ1-1,TRBV5-1,CASGLTTGGYTEAFF,TGCGCCAGCGGCCTCACGACAGGGGGGTATACTGAAGCTTTCTTT
NA,TRBD1,TRBJ2-1,TRBV11-1,CASSTTGVYNEQFF,TGTGCCAGCAGCACGACAGGGGTCTACAATGAGCAGTTCTTC
few,TRBD1,TRBJ1-4,TRBV27,CASSWTGATNEKLFF,TGTGCCAGCAGTTGGACAGGGGCAACTAATGAAAAACTGTTTTTT
few,NA,TRBJ1-1,TRBV9,CASSRDQAGEAFF,TGTGCCAGCAGCCGAGACCAGGCAGGTGAAGCTTTCTTT
NA,NA,TRBJ1-1,TRBV14,CASSQAWDTEAFF,TGTGCCAGCAGCCAAGCATGGGATACTGAAGCTTTCTTT
NA,NA,TRBJ2-7,TRBV3-1,CASSQEPGFEQYF,TGTGCCAGCAGCCAAGAGCCCGGATTCGAGCAGTACTTC
NA,NA,TRBJ1-2,TRBV23-1,CARNPGFNYGYTF,TGCGCCAGAAACCCAGGATTTAACTATGGCTACACCTTC
once,NA,TRBJ1-4,TRBV2,CASRLSGPNEKLFF,TGTGCCAGCCGACTCAGTGGGCCAAATGAAAAACTGTTTTTT
once,NA,TRBJ2-7,TRBV29-1,CSVESGTEGYEQYF,TGCAGCGTTGAGTCCGGGACTGAAGGGTACGAGCAGTACTTC
NA,NA,TRBJ2-1,TRBV20-1,CSARNAASADNEQFF,TGCAGTGCTAGAAATGCGGCTAGCGCTGACAATGAGCAGTTCTTC
NA,NA,TRBJ2-5,TRBV28,CASSSSWVGTQYF,TGTGCCAGCAGCTCCTCTTGGGTCGGGACCCAGTACTTC
few,NA,TRBJ2-3,TRBV5-1,CASSLGGIGNTDTQYF,TGCGCCAGCAGCTTAGGAGGAATTGGGAACACAGATACGCAGTATTTT
NA,NA,TRBJ2-1,TRBV2,CASSAAGGYNEQFF,TGTGCCAGCAGCGCGGCCGGGGGATACAATGAGCAGTTCTTC
NA,TRBD2,TRBJ2-5,TRBV2,CATTDFSGRAWETQYF,TGTGCCACAACCGACTTTAGCGGGAGGGCATGGGAGACCCAGTACTTC
NA,NA,TRBJ2-3,TRBV6-1,CASRRVWSSTDTQYF,TGTGCCAGCCGGCGAGTCTGGAGTAGCACAGATACGCAGTATTTT
NA,NA,TRBJ2-1,TRBV7-3,CASSLRGDNEQFF,TGTGCCAGCAGCTTAAGGGGGGACAATGAGCAGTTCTTC
NA,NA,TRBJ1-1,TRBV27,CASSLWGREAFF,TGTGCCAGCAGTTTATGGGGACGTGAAGCTTTCTTT
NA,NA,TRBJ2-3,TRBV5-6,CASSFSADTQYF,TGTGCCAGCAGCTTCTCTGCGGATACGCAGTATTTT
few,NA,TRBJ1-2,TRBV29-1,CSVGTTGNYGYTF,TGCAGCGTGGGAACCACAGGGAACTATGGCTACACCTTC
NA,NA,TRBJ2-2,TRBV3-1,CASSQGRQDYAGELFF,TGTGCCAGCAGCCAAGGGCGCCAGGATTACGCCGGGGAGCTGTTTTTT
NA,NA,TRBJ2-5,TRBV5-1,CASSLWGGELQETQYF,TGCGCCAGCAGCTTGTGGGGCGGGGAACTCCAAGAGACCCAGTACTTC
NA,NA,TRBJ2-3,TRBV5-6,CASSLEADTQYF,TGTGCCAGCAGCTTGGAGGCAGATACGCAGTATTTT
NA,TRBD1,TRBJ2-7,TRBV2,CASSEWGQTYEQYF,TGTGCCAGCAGTGAATGGGGACAGACCTACGAGCAGTACTTC
NA,NA,TRBJ2-1,TRBV11-3,CASSLGPGAAYNEQFF,TGTGCCAGCAGCTTAGGTCCGGGAGCGGCCTACAATGAGCAGTTCTTC
NA,TRBD1,TRBJ1-6,TRBV2,CASRKTGGDSPLHF,TGTGCCAGCAGAAAGACAGGGGGCGATTCACCCCTCCACTTT
NA,TRBD1,TRBJ2-2,TRBV5-1,CASSLDRGQTGELFF,TGCGCCAGCAGCCTAGACAGGGGTCAGACCGGGGAGCTGTTTTTT
NA,NA,TRBJ2-7,TRBV29-1,CSVGREYEQYF,TGCAGCGTTGGACGGGAATACGAGCAGTACTTC
once,TRBD1,TRBJ1-6,TRBV7-9,CASSLLGQGGSPLHF,TGTGCCAGCAGCTTACTCGGACAGGGGGGATCACCCCTCCACTTT
few,TRBD2,TRBJ2-5,TRBV15,CATTLTSGGQETQYF,TGTGCCACCACCCTGACTAGCGGGGGACAAGAGACCCAGTACTTC
NA,NA,TRBJ2-1,TRBV28,CASIALTGEQFF,TGTGCCAGCATCGCGCTTACGGGGGAGCAGTTCTTC
NA,TRBD2,TRBJ2-1,TRBV10-3,CAIGTSGGVSSYNEQFF,TGTGCCATAGGGACTAGCGGGGGGGTTAGCTCCTACAATGAGCAGTTCTTC
NA,TRBD1,TRBJ1-6,TRBV18,CASSPWTGGLLNSPLHF,TGTGCCAGCTCACCGTGGACAGGGGGCCTTCTTAATTCACCCCTCCACTTT
NA,NA,TRBJ1-2,TRBV3-1,CASSQDLGVNYGYTF,TGTGCCAGCAGCCAAGATCTAGGAGTTAACTATGGCTACACCTTC
NA,TRBD1,TRBJ2-7,TRBV7-9,CASSFQQGAFSYEQYF,TGTGCCAGCAGCTTTCAACAGGGGGCGTTTTCCTACGAGCAGTACTTC
few,TRBD2,TRBJ2-1,TRBV12-3/TRBV12-4,CASSQTSGSLNEQFF,TGTGCCAGCAGCCAGACTAGCGGAAGTTTAAATGAGCAGTTCTTC
NA,NA,TRBJ1-6,TRBV18,CASSPMGGSPLHF,TGTGCCAGCTCACCAATGGGAGGTTCACCCCTCCACTTT
NA,TRBD1,TRBJ1-4,TRBV11-3,CASSLGDRGSANEKLFF,TGTGCCAGCAGCTTAGGGGACAGGGGCTCGGCTAATGAAAAACTGTTTTTT
NA,NA,TRBJ1-1,TRBV24-1,CATSDASGGTEAFF,TGTGCCACCAGTGATGCGTCGGGGGGCACTGAAGCTTTCTTT
NA,TRBD1,TRBJ1-1,TRBV11-1,CASSSQGDTEAFF,TGTGCCAGCAGCTCACAGGGGGACACTGAAGCTTTCTTT
NA,NA,TRBJ2-7,TRBV7-6,CASSSTDWEQYF,TGTGCCAGCAGCTCGACTGATTGGGAGCAGTACTTC
NA,NA,TRBJ1-1,TRBV29-1,CSVVGLATEAFF,TGCAGCGTTGTAGGGTTGGCCACTGAAGCTTTCTTT
NA,NA,TRBJ2-2,TRBV11-1,CASSLLGPNTGELFF,TGTGCCAGCAGCTTATTGGGGCCGAACACCGGGGAGCTGTTTTTT
NA,TRBD2,TRBJ2-1,TRBV11-3,CASSRLAGVISEQFF,TGTGCCAGCAGCCGACTAGCGGGGGTGATCAGTGAGCAGTTCTTC
NA,TRBD1,TRBJ1-2,TRBV20-1,CSAPGQGHGYTF,TGCAGTGCCCCGGGACAGGGTCATGGCTACACCTTC
NA,TRBD2,TRBJ2-1,TRBV20-1,CSASFVGLAGGNSYNEQFF,TGCAGTGCTAGTTTTGTCGGACTAGCGGGAGGGAACTCCTACAATGAGCAGTTCTTC
NA,NA,TRBJ1-1,TRBV10-3,CAISESRGSANTEAFF,TGTGCCATCAGTGAGTCGAGAGGATCAGCGAACACTGAAGCTTTCTTT
NA,NA,TRBJ2-7,TRBV7-9,CASSLRHYEQYF,TGTGCCAGCAGCTTACGTCACTACGAGCAGTACTTC
NA,NA,TRBJ2-3,TRBV7-9,CASSATGLSTDTQYF,TGTGCCAGCAGCGCCACAGGGCTTAGCACAGATACGCAGTATTTT
NA,TRBD2,TRBJ2-3,TRBV20-1,CSARDDQRGSPITDTQYF,TGCAGTGCTAGAGATGACCAGCGGGGGTCGCCAATCACAGATACGCAGTATTTT
few,NA,TRBJ2-3,TRBV28,CASSHRRGDTQYF,TGTGCCAGCAGTCACCGTAGGGGGGATACGCAGTATTTT
once,NA,TRBJ1-1,TRBV18,CASSPQEVNTEAFF,TGTGCCAGCTCACCACAGGAGGTGAACACTGAAGCTTTCTTT
NA,NA,TRBJ1-3,TRBV23-1,CASSQLGLPGNTIYF,TGCGCCAGCAGTCAGTTGGGCCTGCCGGGAAACACCATATATTTT
NA,NA,TRBJ2-7,TRBV18,CASSTFGTKGYEQYF,TGTGCCAGCTCGACGTTCGGAACTAAAGGCTACGAGCAGTACTTC
NA,NA,TRBJ2-3,TRBV6-4,CASSDAPATSTDTQYF,TGTGCCAGCAGTGACGCGCCAGCGACTAGCACAGATACGCAGTATTTT
NA,TRBD1,TRBJ1-2,TRBV19,CASRRQGVQANYGYTF,TGTGCCAGTCGACGACAGGGGGTACAAGCTAACTATGGCTACACCTTC
NA,NA,TRBJ2-1,TRBV10-3,CAIRVGAYNEQFF,TGTGCCATCAGGGTGGGGGCCTACAATGAGCAGTTCTTC